This T cell receptor (beta chain) appears in the sequencing data of a study of beta chain features in type 1 diabetes (dated by TCRdb to 2016 to 2019). With regard to the full study: No differences in mean age, gender distribution, total cell number or subset yield were found between patients and healthy donors. The study compared TCRB repertoires of sorted circulating CD4+ T cell subsets between recently diagnosed type 1 diabetes patients and matched healthy donors. Whereas all 28 donors provided naive and central memory subsets, regulatory and stem cell-like memory subsets were isolated from just 8 patients and about 8 healthy donors. Across all samples, some 100,000,000 sorted cells were examined, and cell number per subset correlated strongly with RNA yield. General findings and caveats noted by the study authors: Shorter templates might be favored by PCR, yet because patient and control samples were amplified and corrected together, any such skew would affect both groups equally. Naive, central memory and regulatory TCRB repertoires appeared to be more alike among patients than among healthy donors. In all four CD4+ subsets, TCRB CDR3 length was moderately but significantly shorter in type 1 diabetes patients. HLA sub-analyses involved small numbers of individuals, so any influence of HLA type on TCRB rearrangement remained unresolved. Patients with type 1 diabetes made fewer insertions and deleted more nucleotides at VDJ recombination sites, implying thymic rearrangement abnormalities. Because cDNA was sequenced instead of genomic DNA, highly expressing activated cells could be over-represented, though the groups showed no difference in activation or CD3 levels.

This clone was observed a few times. The target of this receptor is not known. No much larger clone exists at a distance of one base, and base qualities are not known. The CDR3, cysteine through phenylalanine, is 14 amino acids long. The CDR3 DNA has 42 bases and is translated from base 1. V sheds 7 bases and J sheds 9 bases, leaving 22 bases between their ends. CDR1 and CDR2 are drawn from the germline V gene: MDHEN, SYDVKM. Each donor gave one peripheral blood draw, averaging approximately 0.11 L, which was collected into heparinised tubes. A BD FACSAria II and a panel including CD45RO, CCR7, CD25, CD127, CD95 and CD27 were used to sort naive, central memory, regulatory and stem cell-like memory CD4+ T cells. All sorted populations exceeded 95% purity. PBMCs were isolated right away by Lymphoprep density gradient centrifugation and were stained directly, without culture. Samples were stained and sorted in pairs, with one healthy donor and one patient per experiment, so that batch effects were minimized.

The entire isolated RNA was reverse transcribed using the High Capacity cDNA Reverse Transcription Kit, and thus expressed TCRB transcripts were sequenced. Naive, central memory and regulatory T cell samples underwent deep immunoSEQ sequencing, averaging about 3.3 million total reads per sample. After sorted cells were lysed in RLT buffer, RNA was extracted with DNase-treated RNeasy Micro or Mini kits, with the choice depending on cell number. To prevent cross-contamination, every cell subset was processed on its own, while patient and healthy donor samples were processed together. Using the immunoSEQ multiplex PCR, TCRB sequences were amplified from cDNA into 87-bp fragments spanning the CDR3 region. Amplicons were sequenced on the Illumina HiSeq platform. In the original analysis: Synthetic template baselines were used to correct PCR bias computationally, reads within Hamming distance 2 were collapsed, and singletons that could not be merged were discarded. Reads were aligned to IMGT to assign V, D and J genes, CDR3 length, and insertions or deletions at six rearrangement sites. Clonotype counts were normalized to sorted cell number within each subset before computing true diversity and Gini coefficients with the tcR R package. The overlap coefficient, calculated on TCRB nucleotide sequences, was used to quantify repertoire sharing. Out-of-frame TCRB sequences from naive cells were analyzed to stand in for the pre-selection repertoire. TCRdb provides this immuneACCESS table in a form limited to in-frame rearrangements. Some clones are lacking; in checked studies, under half of them reflect an unresolved V gene, and why the rest are absent is not known. V and J calls and clone size come straight from that table; D and trimming were deduced from the DNA. Here the sample has hundreds of thousands of clones; 30% occur a single time. In total, the top ten clones hold around 0.065% of the sample.

The TCR sequence derives from a man younger than 30 in good health. The specimen sequenced was naive CD4+ T cells from blood. The cell subset or site label for this specimen denotes: true naive CD4+ T cells. The V gene is TRBV28 and the J gene is TRBJ2-7, and perhaps TRBD2 as D gene, on 6 matching bases. The sequenced DNA: TGTGCCAGCACCAATTCTCCGGGACCCGGGGGGCAGTACTTC. It is translated as CASTNSPGPGGQYF.